The 8 T cell receptor beta chains given below trace back to one sample, sequenced in a study of blood T cell repertoires in COVID-19. Sequenced by immunoSEQ multiplex PCR; TCRdb stores in-frame clones only, minus some. The sample includes over 120,000 clones, roughly 87% of them seen just once. The sequenced material came from peripheral blood. These receptors came from a woman between 45 and 60 years old with acute or convalescent COVID-19.

The gene calls are TRBV11-2 and TRBJ1-1; 10 bases match TRBD1. The germline V gene has CDR1 SGHAT and CDR2 FQNNGV. J gave up 1 base and V 5 bases, and 7 bases lay outside the gene matches. The CDR3 extends over 16 amino acids. The CDR3 protein is CASSPRQGARNTEAFF. CDR3 nucleotides: TGTGCCAGCAGCCCCCGACAGGGGGCGAGGAACACTGAAGCTTTCTTT.

The chain links TRBV5-1 to TRBJ1-1, with a tentative D call TRBD1 (6 bases). Germline assignment: CDR1 SGHRS and CDR2 YFSETQ. There are 11 residues in the CDR3. The germline V and J ends were trimmed by 4 bases and 11 bases, with 12 bases remaining between them. DNA of the CDR3: TGCGCCAGCAGCCGCAGGGGAGACGCTTTCTTT. Translated: CASSRRGDAFF.

This sequence joins TRBV7-7 and TRBJ2-5, with D possibly being TRBD1 (5 bases). CDR1 and CDR2 (germline): SSHAT, FNYEAQ (reference sequence). V was trimmed by 5 bases and J by 4 bases, leaving 14 bases between them. The CDR3 length is 14 residues. The CDR3 sequence is CASSPLQGGETQYF. The CDR3 coding sequence is TGTGCCAGCAGCCCGCTCCAGGGTGGAGAGACCCAGTACTTC.

The chain employs TRBV9 and TRBJ2-7, with TRBD2 matching over 8 bases. Germline-derived CDR1 and CDR2 are SGDLS and YYNGEE. CDR3 length equals 16 residues. Losses at the gene ends were 0 bases for V and 4 bases for J; bases not matched to a gene: 9. In DNA, the CDR3 is TGTGCCAGCAGCGTAGCCACGGGGGGGGCCGTATACGAGCAGTACTTC. Its protein product is CASSVATGGAVYEQYF.

To note about this clone: Distinct nucleotide sequences in the sample also encode this CDR3. Here the CDR3 DNA reads TGCAGTGCTTCCCGACTAGACGAGCAGTACTTC. Protein: CSASRLDEQYF. The chain recombines TRBV20-1 with TRBJ2-7, with TRBD2 as a possible D gene (6 bases). Germline V gives CDR1 DFQATT, CDR2 SNEGSKA (reference sequence). V gave up 5 bases and J gave up 5 bases, with 10 bases separating them. This CDR3 contains 11 residues.

This clone was observed a handful of times. The chain recombines TRBV7-3 with TRBJ2-7; 7 bases are shared with TRBD1. The germline V gene encodes CDR1 SGHTA and CDR2 FQGTGA. CDR3 length: 14 residues. Unmatched junction bases numbered 4, after V lost 4 bases and J lost 1 base. The CDR3 loop reads CASSSDRFSYEQYF. The CDR3 nucleotides read TGTGCCAGCAGCTCGGACAGGTTTTCCTACGAGCAGTACTTC.

Only a few counts were recorded for this clone. This chain links TRBV19 with TRBJ1-1, with 11 bases matching TRBD1. Germline trimming cut 4 bases from V and 4 bases from J; bases unmatched to any gene: 2. Germline V CDR1 and CDR2: LNHDA, SQIVND (reference sequence). The CDR3 loop spans 14 amino acids. This CDR3 is CASSKDRGLTEAFF. In DNA, the CDR3 is TGTGCCAGTAGTAAGGACAGGGGGCTCACTGAAGCTTTCTTT. Complete variable domain (other parts from reference TRBV19 and TRBJ1-1): DGGITQSPKYLFRKEGQNVTLSCEQNLNHDAMYWYRQDPGQGLRLIYYSQIVNDFQKGDIAEGYSVSREKKESFPLTVTSAQKNPTAFYLCASSKDRGLTEAFFGQGTRLTVV.

This chain connects TRBV5-4 to TRBJ1-4, with D maybe TRBD1 (6 bases). Germline V gives CDR1 SGHNT, CDR2 YYREEE (reference sequence). The CDR3 sequence is 14 residues long. Trimming cost V 4 bases and J 8 bases, with 15 bases left between them. The CDR3 region has the DNA TGTGCCAGCAGCCAACAGGGTTTCAGGGAAAAACTGTTTTTT. Translating it yields CASSQQGFREKLFF.